What follows are 17 T cell receptor beta chains derived from one specimen sequenced in a study of blood T cell repertoires in COVID-19. The assay was immunoSEQ multiplex PCR, and TCRdb's table has in-frame clones only and misses some. Of 130,000 or so clones in the sample, roughly 84% were seen once. Sequenced: PBMCs or T cells enriched from blood (not recorded which). Receptor source: a woman in her 30s who had recovered from COVID-19.

Concerning this clone: A read error is likely, as this CDR3 ends without the conserved phenylalanine or tryptophan. The DNA is left out, because the CDR3 cannot be placed on it with certainty; the CDR3 is given as TCRdb lists it. This chain links TRBV10-3 with TRBJ1-2; TRBD1, the D gene given by the table, was not confirmed from the DNA. The CDR3 comprises 10 residues, both ends counted. The V gene's germline CDR1 is ENHRY and CDR2 SYGVKD. This CDR3 is CAISGWDRLA.

The chain links TRBV5-1 to TRBJ1-6; 7 positions match TRBD1. Germline V lookup: CDR1 SGHRS, CDR2 YFSETQ. This CDR3 contains 15 residues. The junction had 4 bases not matched to a gene; V was cut back by 2 bases and J by 5 bases. The CDR3 DNA reads as TGCGCCAGCAGCTTTAGGGACAGCGATAATTCACCCCTCCACTTT. Translation: CASSFRDSDNSPLHF.

Comments on this clone: Different DNA sequences within this sample yield the same CDR3. This chain uses TRBV15 with TRBJ2-7, with 10 bases that match TRBD1. Germline-derived CDR1 and CDR2 are LNHNV and YYDKDF (reference sequence). The CDR3 is 13 residues long. Germline trimming cut 3 bases from V and 4 bases from J; bases unmatched to any gene: 0. CDR3 bases: TGTGCCACCAGCAGGGACAGGGGGTACGAGCAGTACTTC. Translation gives CATSRDRGYEQYF.

The chain couples TRBV2 to TRBJ2-7, with D maybe TRBD2 (5 bases). The V end was cut by 2 bases, the J end by 4 bases, with 9 bases between. This CDR3 has 13 amino acids. CDR1 is SNHLY, CDR2 FYNNEI, per germline. The CDR3 DNA sequence: TGTGCCAGCAGTGAACCACTAGTGTACGAGCAGTACTTC. Amino acids: CASSEPLVYEQYF.

This chain uses TRBV28 with TRBJ2-1; no clear D. The CDR3 covers 14 residues. Germline V gene data show CDR1 as MDHEN and CDR2 as SYDVKM. Trimming took 6 bases from V and 2 from J, leaving 11 bases between them. CDR3 coding DNA: TGTGCCAGCAGGTCCGGCGACACCTACAATGAGCAGTTCTTC. It is translated as CASRSGDTYNEQFF.

The rearrangement links TRBV5-1 to TRBJ2-1, with 10 bases matching TRBD2. The CDR3 consists of 16 residues. With 4 bases clipped from V and 5 bases from J, the junction kept 9 bases outside the gene matches. The germline gives CDR1 SGHRS, CDR2 YFSETQ. The CDR3 loop is CASSVQGTSANNEQFF. CDR3 DNA: TGCGCCAGCAGCGTACAAGGGACTAGCGCTAACAATGAGCAGTTCTTC.

The V and J genes are TRBV19 and TRBJ1-1; TRBD1 might be the D (5 bases). Trimming took 6 bases from V and 4 from J, leaving 9 bases between them. Germline V gene lookup returns CDR1 LNHDA and CDR2 SQIVND (reference sequence). The CDR3 has 12 amino acids. The CDR3 here is CASRTGGTEAFF. The DNA of the CDR3 is TGTGCCAGTAGGACCGGGGGCACTGAAGCTTTCTTT.

V is TRBV29-1 and J is TRBJ1-3; TRBD1 might be the D (6 bases). The length of the CDR3 is 14 residues. The V end was cut by 3 bases, the J end by 2 bases, with 11 bases between. Looked up from germline, CDR1 is SQVTM and CDR2 is ANQGSEA. CDR3 coding DNA: TGCAGCGTTGAGGGAAACAGGGCTGGAAACACCATATATTTT. Protein product: CSVEGNRAGNTIYF.

The chain recombines TRBV5-4 with TRBJ1-2, with a tentative D call TRBD1 (6 bases). The CDR3 is 14 residues long. Germline V lookup: CDR1 SGHNT, CDR2 YYREEE (reference sequence). V was clipped by 4 bases and J by 4 bases, with 14 bases between them. CDR3 region: CASSTRTEFYGYTF. DNA for the CDR3: TGTGCCAGCAGCACCCGGACAGAGTTCTATGGCTACACCTTC.

CDR3 protein: CASSSGLAGRADTQYF. The DNA of the CDR3 is TGTGCCAGCAGCTCGGGACTAGCGGGCCGAGCAGATACGCAGTATTTT. The chain employs TRBV7-2 and TRBJ2-3; 12 positions agree with TRBD2. CDR3 length: 16 residues. V gave up 4 bases and J gave up 4 bases; unmatched junction bases: 6. The germline gives CDR1 SGHTA, CDR2 FQGNSA.

The chain recombines TRBV5-1 with TRBJ1-2; D uncertain. The CDR3 loop spans 14 amino acids. CDR1 and CDR2 (germline): SGHRS, YFSETQ. The ends were cut back, 3 bases at V and 3 bases at J, with 12 bases in the middle. CDR3 loop: CASSYEGGYYGYTF. The DNA for the CDR3 is TGCGCCAGCAGCTACGAGGGAGGGTACTATGGCTACACCTTC.

A few counts support this clone. The CDR3 DNA reads TGTGCCAGCAGCTTACGTACTAAGAGCACCGGGGAGCTGTTTTTT. Amino acids: CASSLRTKSTGELFF. The chain carries TRBV7-8 and TRBJ2-2; the D is unclear. V was trimmed by 2 bases and J by 4 bases, leaving 11 bases between them. Germline CDR1 SGHVS, CDR2 FQNEAQ. The CDR3 is 15 residues long.

Written as DNA, the CDR3 is TGCGCCAGCAGCTTGGGCAGAATGGGAAACACCATATATTTT. This translates into CASSLGRMGNTIYF. The chain links TRBV5-1 to TRBJ1-3; D unclear. Germline V gives CDR1 SGHRS, CDR2 YFSETQ. Trimming removed 0 bases from V and 4 bases from J, with 8 bases in between. CDR3 length: 14 residues.

This chain links TRBV28 with TRBJ1-2, with D possibly being TRBD1 (6 bases). Trimming removed 5 bases at V and 4 bases at J, with 14 bases between. Germline V gene data show CDR1 as MDHEN and CDR2 as SYDVKM. This CDR3 has 14 residues. The CDR3 DNA reads TGTGCCAGCAGTGAGGGGACACTCACCTATGGCTACACCTTC. Protein product: CASSEGTLTYGYTF.

The chain employs TRBV6-6 and TRBJ1-1, with D hard to call. This CDR3 has 14 residues. V lost 0 bases to trimming and J lost 6 bases, with 11 bases between them. CDR1 is MNHNY and CDR2 is SVGAGI in the germline V gene (reference sequence). The CDR3 DNA reads TGTGCCAGCAGTTACTCGACTGCTAGCCCTGAAGCTTTCTTT. Protein sequence: CASSYSTASPEAFF.

This chain links TRBV4-1 with TRBJ2-7; 7 bases fit TRBD2. Trimming cost V 3 bases and J 2 bases; bases outside gene matches: 7. This CDR3 is 15 amino acids long. Per germline, CDR1 MGHRA and CDR2 YSYEKL. Here the CDR3 DNA reads TGCGCCAGCAGCCAGGAGGCGGGGGTCGCCTACGAGCAGTACTTC. This sequence encodes CASSQEAGVAYEQYF.

This clone was recorded once. The chain is built from TRBV10-3 and TRBJ1-3; a weak D match, TRBD1 (6 bases). In germline, CDR1 is ENHRY, CDR2 SYGVKD. The CDR3 loop spans 18 amino acids. With 10 bases removed from V and 6 bases from J, the gap between germline ends came to 31 bases. The CDR3 loop reads CATRGGQGVTAGQNTIYF. The CDR3 DNA sequence: TGTGCCACCCGGGGGGGCCAGGGAGTTACCGCGGGACAAAACACCATATATTTT.